The 21 T cell receptor beta chains reported below all come from one sample, sequenced in a study of tumor T cells in aggressive B-cell lymphoma. This table comes from immunoSEQ multiplex PCR, and its TCRdb copy is limited to in-frame clones, with some not included. Of 10,000 or so clones in the sample, more than 75% were seen once. Sequenced sample: tumor tissue. Receptors were obtained from an adult with diffuse large B cell lymphoma.

This chain uses TRBV19 with TRBJ2-7; the D gene is possibly TRBD1 (6 bases). V lost 6 bases, J lost 3 bases, and 18 bases lay in between. The CDR3 extends over 15 amino acids. CDR1 is LNHDA, CDR2 SQIVND, per germline (reference sequence). The CDR3 coding sequence is TGTGCCAGTAGAAACCGTAGGGGGAATGGCTACGAGCAGTACTTC. It specifies CASRNRRGNGYEQYF.

The J gene is TRBJ2-7, the V gene TRBV7-2; a weak D match, TRBD1 (6 bases). V was cut by 11 bases and J by 5 bases, with 19 bases left in between. The CDR3 is made up of 13 amino acids. Germline V CDR1 and CDR2: SGHTA, FQGNSA. This CDR3 is CAAPAGADDEQYF. For the CDR3, the DNA is TGTGCCGCCCCCGCAGGGGCAGATGACGAGCAGTACTTC.

The chain uses TRBV2 and TRBJ2-2, with TRBD2 matching 7 bases. CDR1 is SNHLY and CDR2 is FYNNEI in the germline V gene. The V gene end was trimmed by 2 bases and the J gene end by 3 bases; junction bases not matched to a gene: 12. This CDR3 contains 18 residues. The CDR3 reads CASSETLRTRGYTGELFF. The CDR3 coding sequence is TGTGCCAGCAGTGAAACATTGAGGACTAGAGGATACACCGGGGAGCTGTTTTTT.

The chain combines TRBV18 with TRBJ1-4; D is possibly TRBD1 (6 bases). V was trimmed by 6 bases and J by 6 bases, leaving 14 bases between them. Germline CDR1 is KGHSH and CDR2 is LQKENI. The CDR3 extends over 14 amino acids. CDR3 in amino acids: CASSPRGTDEKLFF. DNA for the CDR3: TGTGCCAGCTCGCCGAGGGGGACCGATGAAAAACTGTTTTTT.

The V gene is TRBV6-6, the J gene TRBJ1-3; D might be TRBD1 (6 bases). Germline loops: CDR1 MNHNY, CDR2 SVGAGI (reference sequence). This CDR3 has 15 residues. Trimming pared 2 bases from V and 5 bases from J, leaving 13 bases between. The CDR3 reads CASSYRDNARNTIYF. For the CDR3, the DNA is TGTGCCAGCAGTTACCGGGACAATGCCCGAAACACCATATATTTT.

This chain uses TRBV6-1 with TRBJ1-2; 9 bases are a match to TRBD1. V lost 6 bases, J lost 4 bases, and 6 bases stayed unmatched. CDR1 and CDR2 from the germline V gene are MNHNS and SASEGT. This CDR3 has 14 residues. CDR3 DNA sequence: TGTGCCAGCAGAGATCTACAGGGGGCCTATGGCTACACCTTC. Protein: CASRDLQGAYGYTF.

The chain carries TRBV6-1 and TRBJ2-7; 7 bases are shared with TRBD1. V was pared by 4 bases and J by 3 bases, with 18 bases of the junction left unmatched. This CDR3 has 18 amino acids. Germline lookup yields CDR1 MNHNS and CDR2 SASEGT. The CDR3 sequence: CASSAMGTDNILLYEQYF. The DNA for the CDR3 is TGTGCCAGCAGTGCTATGGGGACAGACAACATCCTTCTCTACGAGCAGTACTTC.

The chain combines TRBV5-1 with TRBJ1-1; 9 bases line up with TRBD1. CDR1 and CDR2 (germline): SGHRS, YFSETQ. This CDR3 comprises 13 residues. Losses at the gene ends were 4 bases for V and 4 bases for J; bases not matched to a gene: 2. For the CDR3, the DNA is TGCGCCAGCAGCACGGGACAGGGCACTGAAGCTTTCTTT. Translating it yields CASSTGQGTEAFF. Complete variable domain (other parts from reference TRBV5-1 and TRBJ1-1): KAGVTQTPRYLIKTRGQQVTLSCSPISGHRSVSWYQQTPGQGLQFLFEYFSETQRNKGNFPGRFSGRQFSNSRSEMNVSTLELGDSALYLCASSTGQGTEAFFGQGTRLTVV.

The chain combines TRBV5-8 with TRBJ1-5; 9 nucleotides agree with TRBD1. J gave up 7 bases and V 2 bases, and 7 bases lay outside the gene matches. Per the germline V gene, CDR1 is SGHTS and CDR2 is YDEGEE. This CDR3 region has 15 residues. The CDR3 loop reads CASSFRGQGSQPQHF. Written as DNA, the CDR3 is TGTGCCAGCAGCTTCAGGGGACAGGGCAGCCAGCCCCAGCATTTT.

This clone was observed a few times. At one end the junction does not follow the germline gene, possibly because of a read error. This sequence joins TRBV27 and TRBJ2-2; TRBD2 matches 8 bases. This CDR3 spans 16 amino acids. Germline assignment: CDR1 MNHEY and CDR2 SMNVEV (reference sequence). The CDR3 coding sequence is TGTGCCAGCAGATTATTAGCGGGGTTGAACACCGGGGAGCTGTTTTTT. Its translation is CASRLLAGLNTGELFF.

The rearrangement uses TRBV10-3 and TRBJ2-5, with D possibly being TRBD2 (5 bases). Gene TRBJ2-7 matches the end of the DNA better, so the J call may be wrong. From germline, CDR1 is ENHRY and CDR2 SYGVKD. This CDR3 is built from 14 residues. In nucleotides, the CDR3 is TGTGCCATCAGGACGGAGGACGGAACCTACGAGCAGTACTTC. It translates to CAIRTEDGTYEQYF.

The V gene is TRBV18, the J gene TRBJ1-1; D possibly corresponds to TRBD1 (5 bases). The CDR3 sequence is 14 residues long. CDR1 and CDR2 (germline): KGHSH, LQKENI. V lost 6 bases to trimming and J lost 2 bases, with 13 bases between them. CDR3 sequence reads: CASSPATGNTEAFF. The CDR3 DNA reads as TGTGCCAGCTCGCCTGCTACAGGAAACACTGAAGCTTTCTTT.

The chain is built from TRBV11-2 and TRBJ2-1; 13 positions match TRBD2. The CDR3 extends over 19 amino acids. V trimming: 5 bases; J trimming: 4 bases; junction bases outside the gene matches: 14. Germline CDR1 and CDR2: SGHAT and FQNNGV. In DNA, the CDR3 is TGTGCCAGCAGCCCAGGGACTAGCGGGGACGCAAAAGGGTACAATGAGCAGTTCTTC. Translation: CASSPGTSGDAKGYNEQFF. Drawing the rest from reference TRBV11-2 and TRBJ2-1, the complete variable domain is EAGVAQSPRYKIIEKRQSVAFWCNPISGHATLYWYQQILGQGPKLLIQFQNNGVVDDSQLPKDRFSAERLKGVDSTLKIQPAKLEDSAVYLCASSPGTSGDAKGYNEQFFGPGTRLTVL.

The genes are TRBV7-3 and TRBJ1-1, with D maybe TRBD1 (5 bases). The CDR3 consists of 14 residues. Germline CDR1 SGHTA, CDR2 FQGTGA. V gave up 4 bases and J gave up 6 bases, with 15 bases separating them. The DNA for the CDR3 is TGTGCCAGCAGCTCCTCAGGGCCTCTGGCTGAAGCTTTCTTT. It encodes CASSSSGPLAEAFF.

This clone has a handful of counts. The CDR3 DNA is TGTGCCAGCAGCAGCGACAGGCAGTACTTC. Its translation: CASSSDRQYF. V is TRBV21-1 and J is TRBJ2-7; the D call in the table, TRBD1, was not verified against the DNA. TRBV21-1 is termed a pseudogene. This CDR3 region has 10 residues.

This clone was picked up a small number of times. The chain joins TRBV11-2 to TRBJ2-5, with 10 bases aligning to TRBD2. Germline loops: CDR1 SGHAT, CDR2 FQNNGV. The V segment lost 5 bases and the J segment 4 bases; nucleotides outside the gene matches: 4. The CDR3 length is 14 residues. Here the CDR3 DNA reads TGTGCCAGCAGCCTAGCGGGGGTACGAGAGACCCAGTACTTC. It codes for CASSLAGVRETQYF.

This chain joins TRBV7-9 and TRBJ2-5; 7 positions agree with TRBD1. Trimming took 5 bases from V and 5 from J; bases not matched to a gene: 11. This CDR3 is 15 amino acids long. Per the germline V gene, CDR1 is SEHNR and CDR2 is FQNEAQ (reference sequence). The CDR3 DNA is TGTGCCAGCAGCGGGACACAGGGGTGGTCGGAGACCCAGTACTTC. This codes for CASSGTQGWSETQYF.

This clone was observed a few times. V usage is TRBV7-8 and J usage is TRBJ1-1; perhaps TRBD1 as D (5 bases). The V gene's germline CDR1 is SGHVS and CDR2 FQNEAQ. This CDR3 region has 17 residues. V gave up 1 base and J gave up 1 base, with 16 bases separating them. CDR3 bases: TGTGCCAGCAGCTTAGTTGCGGGGCACGATGAGAACACTGAAGCTTTCTTT. Protein sequence: CASSLVAGHDENTEAFF.

The chain carries TRBV30 and TRBJ1-2; D not certain. Deletions cut 5 bases from V and 0 bases from J, with 13 bases between. In germline, CDR1 is GTSNPN, CDR2 SVGIG (reference sequence). The CDR3 runs 14 residues. The CDR3 DNA sequence: TGTGCCTGGGAAGGCCGCGGTACTAACTATGGCTACACCTTC. Translated: CAWEGRGTNYGYTF.

CDR3 nucleotide sequence: TGCAGCGTTGTCGGGAATACGGCTTTCTTT. It codes for CSVVGNTAFF. This chain uses TRBV29-1 with TRBJ1-1; D gene ambiguous. Trimming left V 4 bases short and J 11 bases short, with 11 bases between. Germline values: CDR1 SQVTM, CDR2 ANQGSEA. The CDR3 sequence is 10 residues long. The full variable domain, with the rest looked up from reference TRBV29-1 and TRBJ1-1, is SAVISQKPSRDICQRGTSLTIQCQVDSQVTMMFWYRQQPGQSLTLIATANQGSEATYESGFVIDKFPISRPNLTFSTLTVSNMSPEDSSIYLCSVVGNTAFFGQGTRLTVV.

Concerning this clone: The same CDR3 can be traced to other DNA sequences in this sample. This chain uses TRBV27 with TRBJ1-1; D remains ambiguous. CDR3 length: 19 amino acids. Germline V gives CDR1 MNHEY, CDR2 SMNVEV (reference sequence). Trimming pared 5 bases from V and 4 bases from J, leaving 29 bases between. The CDR3 bases are TGTGCCAGCAGTCGGTCCCCCTGGTCCTTGTTTCCTACGGGCACTGAAGCTTTCTTT. Translated, it gives CASSRSPWSLFPTGTEAFF.